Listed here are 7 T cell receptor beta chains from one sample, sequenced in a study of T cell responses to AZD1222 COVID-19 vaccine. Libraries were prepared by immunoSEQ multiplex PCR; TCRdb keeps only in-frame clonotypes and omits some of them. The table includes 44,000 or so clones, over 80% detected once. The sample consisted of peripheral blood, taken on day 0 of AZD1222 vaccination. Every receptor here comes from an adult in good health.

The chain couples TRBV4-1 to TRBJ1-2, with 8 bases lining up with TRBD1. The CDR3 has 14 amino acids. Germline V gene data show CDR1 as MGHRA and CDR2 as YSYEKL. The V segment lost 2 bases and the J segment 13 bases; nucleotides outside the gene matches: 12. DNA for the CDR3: TGCGCCAGCAGCCAATACGGGACAGGTTTTTTAGGCACCTTC. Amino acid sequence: CASSQYGTGFLGTF.

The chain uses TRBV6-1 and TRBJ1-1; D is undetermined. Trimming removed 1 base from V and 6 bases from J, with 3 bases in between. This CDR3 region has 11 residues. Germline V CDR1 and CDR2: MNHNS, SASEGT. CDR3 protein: CASSEVSEAFF. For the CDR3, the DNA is TGTGCCAGCAGTGAAGTATCTGAAGCTTTCTTT.

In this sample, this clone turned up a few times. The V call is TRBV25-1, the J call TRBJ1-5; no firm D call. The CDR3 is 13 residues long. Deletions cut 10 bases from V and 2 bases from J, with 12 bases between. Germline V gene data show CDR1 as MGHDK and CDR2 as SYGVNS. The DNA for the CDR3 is TGTGCCATGGGCAGCGATGGCAATCAGCCCCAGCATTTT. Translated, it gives CAMGSDGNQPQHF. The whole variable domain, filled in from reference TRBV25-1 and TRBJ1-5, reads EADIYQTPRYLVIGTGKKITLECSQTMGHDKMYWYQQDPGMELHLIHYSYGVNSTEKGDLSSESTVSRIRTEHFPLTLESARPSHTSQYLCAMGSDGNQPQHFGDGTRLSIL.

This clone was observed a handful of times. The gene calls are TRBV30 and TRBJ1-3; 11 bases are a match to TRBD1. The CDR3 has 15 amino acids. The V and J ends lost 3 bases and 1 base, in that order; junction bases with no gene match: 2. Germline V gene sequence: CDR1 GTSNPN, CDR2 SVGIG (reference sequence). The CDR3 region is CAWRGTGGSGNTIYF. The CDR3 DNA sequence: TGTGCCTGGAGAGGGACAGGGGGATCTGGAAACACCATATATTTT. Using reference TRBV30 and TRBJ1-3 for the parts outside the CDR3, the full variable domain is SQTIHQWPATLVQPVGSPLSLECTVEGTSNPNLYWYRQAAGRGLQLLFYSVGIGQISSEVPQNLSASRPQDRQFILSSKKLLLSDSGFYLCAWRGTGGSGNTIYFGEGSWLTVV.

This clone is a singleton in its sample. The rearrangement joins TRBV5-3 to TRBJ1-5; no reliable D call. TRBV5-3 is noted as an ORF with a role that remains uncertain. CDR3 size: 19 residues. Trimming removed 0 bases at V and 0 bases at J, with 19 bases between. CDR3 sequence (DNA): TGTGCCAGAAGCTTGGCTTCGGGCAGAGCATCGTATAGCAATCAGCCCCAGCATTTT. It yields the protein CARSLASGRASYSNQPQHF.

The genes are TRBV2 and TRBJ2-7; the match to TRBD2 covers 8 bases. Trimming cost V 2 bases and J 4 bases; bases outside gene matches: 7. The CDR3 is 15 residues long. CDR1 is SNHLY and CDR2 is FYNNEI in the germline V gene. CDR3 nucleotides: TGTGCCAGCAGTGAACTCGCGGGAGGTCGTTACGAGCAGTACTTC. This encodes CASSELAGGRYEQYF.

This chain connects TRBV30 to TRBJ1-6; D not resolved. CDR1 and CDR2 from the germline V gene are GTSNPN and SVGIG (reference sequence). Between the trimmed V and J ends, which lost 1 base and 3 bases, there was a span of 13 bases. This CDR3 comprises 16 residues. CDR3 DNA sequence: TGTGCCTGGAGTGCCTCAACGCCGGTCTATAATTCACCCCTCCACTTT. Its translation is CAWSASTPVYNSPLHF.